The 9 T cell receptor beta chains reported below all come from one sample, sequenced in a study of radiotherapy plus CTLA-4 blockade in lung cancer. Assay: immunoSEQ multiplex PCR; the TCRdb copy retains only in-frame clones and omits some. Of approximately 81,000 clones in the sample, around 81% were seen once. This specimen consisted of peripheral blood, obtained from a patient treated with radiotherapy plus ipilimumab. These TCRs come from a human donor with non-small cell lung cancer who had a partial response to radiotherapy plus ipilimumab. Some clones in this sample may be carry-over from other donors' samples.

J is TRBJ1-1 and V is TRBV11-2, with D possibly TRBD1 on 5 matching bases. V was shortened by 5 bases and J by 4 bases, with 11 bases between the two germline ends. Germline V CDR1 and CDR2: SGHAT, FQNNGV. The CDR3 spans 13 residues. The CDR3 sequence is CASSQQAPTEAFF. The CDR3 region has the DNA TGTGCCAGCAGCCAACAGGCCCCCACTGAAGCTTTCTTT.

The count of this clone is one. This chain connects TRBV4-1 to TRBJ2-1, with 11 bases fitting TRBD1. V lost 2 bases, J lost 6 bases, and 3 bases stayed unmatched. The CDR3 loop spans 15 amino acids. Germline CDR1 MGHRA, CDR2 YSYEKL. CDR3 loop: CASSQTGTGGNEQFF. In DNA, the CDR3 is TGCGCCAGCAGCCAAACCGGGACAGGGGGCAATGAGCAGTTCTTC.

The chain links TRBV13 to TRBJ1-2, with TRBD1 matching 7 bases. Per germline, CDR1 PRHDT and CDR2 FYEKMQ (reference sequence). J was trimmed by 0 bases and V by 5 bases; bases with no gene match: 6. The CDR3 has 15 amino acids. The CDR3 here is CASSPPGTANYGYTF. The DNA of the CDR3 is TGTGCCAGCAGCCCCCCCGGGACAGCTAACTATGGCTACACCTTC.

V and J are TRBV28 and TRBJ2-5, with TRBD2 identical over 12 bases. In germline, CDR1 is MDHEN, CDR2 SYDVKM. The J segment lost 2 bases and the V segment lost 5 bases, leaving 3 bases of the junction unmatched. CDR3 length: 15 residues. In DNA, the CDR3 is TGTGCCAGCAGTCCCCTAGCGGGGGGGCAAGAGACCCAGTACTTC. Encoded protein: CASSPLAGGQETQYF.

The CDR3: CASARDYSNQPQHF. The CDR3 nucleotides are TGTGCCAGCGCCAGGGACTATAGCAATCAGCCCCAGCATTTT. The chain employs TRBV2 and TRBJ1-5; D might be TRBD1 (5 bases). The CDR3 loop spans 14 amino acids. Germline lookup yields CDR1 SNHLY and CDR2 FYNNEI. Deletions cut 8 bases from V and 0 bases from J, with 11 bases between.

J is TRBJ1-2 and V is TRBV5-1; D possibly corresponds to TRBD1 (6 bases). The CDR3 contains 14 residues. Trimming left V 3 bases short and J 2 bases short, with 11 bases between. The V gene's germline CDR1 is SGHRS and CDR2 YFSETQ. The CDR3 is CASSSAGANYGYTF. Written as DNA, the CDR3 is TGCGCCAGCAGCTCGGCAGGGGCGAACTATGGCTACACCTTC.

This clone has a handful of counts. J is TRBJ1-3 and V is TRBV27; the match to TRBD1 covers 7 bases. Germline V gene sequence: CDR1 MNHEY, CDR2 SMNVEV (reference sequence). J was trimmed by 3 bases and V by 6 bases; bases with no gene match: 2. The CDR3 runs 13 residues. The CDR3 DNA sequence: TGTGCCAGCAGGGGACAGATTGGAAACACCATATATTTT. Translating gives CASRGQIGNTIYF.

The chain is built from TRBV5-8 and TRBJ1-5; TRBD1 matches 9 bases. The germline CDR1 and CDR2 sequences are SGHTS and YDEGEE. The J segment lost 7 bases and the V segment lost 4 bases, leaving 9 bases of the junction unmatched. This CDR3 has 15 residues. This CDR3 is CASSLGTGRKQPQHF. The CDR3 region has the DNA TGTGCCAGCAGCCTCGGGACAGGGAGAAAACAGCCCCAGCATTTT.

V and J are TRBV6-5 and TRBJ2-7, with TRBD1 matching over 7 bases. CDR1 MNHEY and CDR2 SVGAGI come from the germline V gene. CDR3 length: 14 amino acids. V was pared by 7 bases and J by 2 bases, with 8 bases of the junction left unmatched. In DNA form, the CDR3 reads TGTGCCAGCAACCTCCGGGACAGACCCTACGAGCAGTACTTC. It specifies CASNLRDRPYEQYF.